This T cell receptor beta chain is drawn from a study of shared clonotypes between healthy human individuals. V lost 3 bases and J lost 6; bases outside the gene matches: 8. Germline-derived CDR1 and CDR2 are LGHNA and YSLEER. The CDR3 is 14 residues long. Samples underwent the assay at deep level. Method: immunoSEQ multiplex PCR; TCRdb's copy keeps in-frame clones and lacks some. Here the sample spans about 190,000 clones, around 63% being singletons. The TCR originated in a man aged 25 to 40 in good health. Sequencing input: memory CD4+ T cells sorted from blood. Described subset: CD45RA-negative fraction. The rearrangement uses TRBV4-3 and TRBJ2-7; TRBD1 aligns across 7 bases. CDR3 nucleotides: TGCGCCAGCAGCCAGGAGACAGGGCTTGGCGAGCAGTACTTC. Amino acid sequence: CASSQETGLGEQYF.